Included here is one T cell receptor beta chain sequence, with context. The data are from a study of blood T cell repertoires in COVID-19. Seattle-derived patients entered the study during active infection and were followed longitudinally. J was trimmed by 3 bases and V by 0 bases; bases with no gene match: 5. Per the germline V gene, CDR1 is SGHTA and CDR2 is FQGTGA. The CDR3 runs to 17 residues. Method: immunoSEQ multiplex PCR; TCRdb's copy keeps in-frame clones and lacks some. The sample yields 300,000 or so clones, under 90% seen once. Sequences were obtained from peripheral blood. This chain uses TRBV7-3 with TRBJ2-2; 9 nucleotides match TRBD1. The clonotype originates from a woman in her twenties or thirties with COVID-19, enrolled during active disease. Here the CDR3 DNA reads TGTGCCAGCAGCTTAACCCGGGACAGGGCGGACACCGGGGAGCTGTTTTTT. Residues: CASSLTRDRADTGELFF.